The 20 T cell receptor beta chains below all came from one sample that was sequenced in a study of cytomegalovirus exposure and HLA in healthy donors. The PCR employed 60 Vbeta primers together with 13 Jbeta primers. Repertoires were generated with immunoSEQ multiplex PCR, while TCRdb's copy carries only in-frame clones and drops some. Among 120,000 or so clones listed, about 80% were seen once. The sequencing input was PBMCs. The receptors were sampled from a woman aged 50 to 60 in good health and CMV-seropositive.

The chain links TRBV5-6 to TRBJ1-2, with D unclear. The CDR3 is 12 residues long. CDR1 is SGHDT, CDR2 YYEEEE, per germline. Trimming stripped 0 bases from V and 7 bases from J, with 7 bases between. CDR3 sequence (DNA): TGTGCCAGCAGCTTGGCCGGCGGTGGCTACACCTTC. Translating it yields CASSLAGGGYTF. The whole variable domain, filled in from reference TRBV5-6 and TRBJ1-2, reads DAGVTQSPTHLIKTRGQQVTLRCSPKSGHDTVSWYQQALGQGPQFIFQYYEEEERQRGNFPDRFSGHQFPNYSSELNVNALLLGDSALYLCASSLAGGGYTFGSGTRLTVV.

This chain links TRBV1 with TRBJ2-7; whether TRBD1, the table's D call, matches the DNA was not checked. TRBV1 represents a pseudogene. The CDR3 contains 16 residues. The CDR3 DNA sequence: TGCACCAGCAGCCGGAAAGGCCCTAGGGGTTCCTACGAGCAGTACTTC. Its translation is CTSSRKGPRGSYEQYF.

The chain links TRBV9 to TRBJ2-3; D is possibly TRBD2 (6 bases). Germline-derived CDR1 and CDR2 are SGDLS and YYNGEE. V gave up 7 bases and J gave up 4 bases, with 10 bases separating them. The CDR3 is 12 amino acids. The CDR3 DNA follows: TGTGCCAGCGCGCGGGATTCAGATACGCAGTATTTT. This translates into CASARDSDTQYF.

The rearrangement joins TRBV4-3 to TRBJ2-1; a possible D gene is TRBD1 (6 bases). The CDR3 is 15 residues long. The germline V gene has CDR1 LGHNA and CDR2 YSLEER. The germline V and J ends were trimmed by 3 bases and 5 bases, with 14 bases remaining between them. The CDR3 DNA sequence: TGCGCCAGCAGCCACCGTCAGGACAGTGACAATGAGCAGTTCTTC. Protein sequence: CASSHRQDSDNEQFF.

The chain employs TRBV30 and TRBJ1-1; D is undetermined. Trimming cost V 0 bases and J 1 base, with 6 bases left between them. The CDR3 loop spans 13 amino acids. Germline V lookup: CDR1 GTSNPN, CDR2 SVGIG (reference sequence). The CDR3 bases are TGTGCCTGGAGTGTACTAGGGAACACTGAAGCTTTCTTT. It is translated as CAWSVLGNTEAFF.

The J gene is TRBJ2-1, the V gene TRBV7-8; D is perhaps TRBD2 (6 bases). Trimming took 1 base from V and 3 from J, leaving 13 bases between them. This CDR3 contains 16 residues. CDR1 and CDR2 from the germline V gene are SGHVS and FQNEAQ. The CDR3 sequence is CASSLGSGSSYNEQFF. DNA for the CDR3: TGTGCCAGCAGCTTAGGGAGCGGGTCGAGCTACAATGAGCAGTTCTTC. Drawing the rest from reference TRBV7-8 and TRBJ2-1, the complete variable domain is GAGVSQSPRYKVAKRGQDVALRCDPISGHVSLFWYQQALGQGPEFLTYFQNEAQLDKSGLPSDRFFAERPEGSVSTLKIQRTQQEDSAVYLCASSLGSGSSYNEQFFGPGTRLTVL.

The chain joins TRBV29-1 to TRBJ1-1; D uncertain. Trimming took 7 bases from V and 1 from J, leaving 13 bases between them. This CDR3 has 13 amino acids. Germline values: CDR1 SQVTM, CDR2 ANQGSEA. The CDR3 loop reads CSAAAGRNTEAFF. In DNA, the CDR3 is TGCAGCGCCGCGGCGGGCAGGAACACTGAAGCTTTCTTT.

This clone has more than one count but fewer than ten. The chain links TRBV20-1 to TRBJ1-4; D gene ambiguous. V lost 7 bases and J 4 bases, leaving 4 bases between the germline ends. Germline CDR1 and CDR2: DFQATT and SNEGSKA (reference sequence). The CDR3 loop spans 10 amino acids. CDR3 DNA sequence: TGCAGTGGTTATAATGAAAAACTGTTTTTT. Translated, it gives CSGYNEKLFF.

This clone was detected only a few times. The chain carries TRBV4-3 and TRBJ1-3, with D possibly being TRBD1 (6 bases). The germline CDR1 and CDR2 sequences are LGHNA and YSLEER. The CDR3 spans 16 residues. The V and J ends lost 1 base and 0 bases respectively, with 10 bases between them. The CDR3 DNA reads as TGCGCCAGCAGCCAAGTTAGCAGGGGCTCTGGAAACACCATATATTTT. Translated, it gives CASSQVSRGSGNTIYF.

This clone has only a few counts. The chain links TRBV5-1 to TRBJ2-3; maybe TRBD2 (5 bases). Germline V gene data show CDR1 as SGHRS and CDR2 as YFSETQ. This CDR3 spans 14 amino acids. V lost 0 bases and J 0 bases, leaving 5 bases between the germline ends. The CDR3 nucleotides are TGCGCCAGCAGCTTGGGGACTAGCACAGATACGCAGTATTTT. Its translation: CASSLGTSTDTQYF. Using reference TRBV5-1 and TRBJ2-3 for the parts outside the CDR3, the full variable domain is KAGVTQTPRYLIKTRGQQVTLSCSPISGHRSVSWYQQTPGQGLQFLFEYFSETQRNKGNFPGRFSGRQFSNSRSEMNVSTLELGDSALYLCASSLGTSTDTQYFGPGTRLTVL.

The rearrangement joins TRBV11-3 to TRBJ2-2; D gene ambiguous. CDR1 is SGHNT and CDR2 is YENEEA in the germline V gene. V gave up 2 bases and J gave up 6 bases, with 10 bases separating them. The CDR3 totals 14 residues. CDR3 region: CASSLHTGAGELFF. CDR3 in DNA: TGTGCCAGCAGCTTACACACGGGTGCCGGGGAGCTGTTTTTT.

On this clone: One end of the junction fails to match germline, which may point to a read error. The gene calls are TRBV5-1 and TRBJ2-7, with 8 bases lining up with TRBD2. The germline V gene encodes CDR1 SGHRS and CDR2 YFSETQ. The CDR3 sequence is 15 residues long. CDR3 DNA sequence: TGCACCAGCAGCTTAAGCGGGGGCATGTTCTACGAGCAGTACTTC. Its protein is CTSSLSGGMFYEQYF.

The J gene is TRBJ1-2, the V gene TRBV30; D possibly corresponds to TRBD1 (6 bases). Trimming shortened V by 3 bases and J by 4 bases, and 18 bases separated the two germline ends. Germline V gene data show CDR1 as GTSNPN and CDR2 as SVGIG (reference sequence). CDR3 size: 15 residues. The CDR3 DNA reads as TGTGCCTGGAGGGGGGGGCCCGATGTGATCTATGGCTACACCTTC. Protein: CAWRGGPDVIYGYTF.

The chain links TRBV4-2 to TRBJ2-5; 7 nucleotides agree with TRBD1. This CDR3 spans 13 amino acids. Trimming at V came to 1 base and at J to 6 bases, leaving 2 bases not matched to a gene. Germline CDR1 is LGHNA and CDR2 is YNFKEQ. The CDR3 region is CASSQAGGQTQYF. CDR3 nucleotides: TGTGCCAGCAGCCAAGCAGGGGGACAGACCCAGTACTTC.

The J gene is TRBJ2-1, the V gene TRBV15, with 7 bases aligning to TRBD2. The CDR3 sequence is 14 residues long. Germline CDR1 is LNHNV and CDR2 is YYDKDF (reference sequence). Losses at the gene ends were 5 bases for V and 5 bases for J; bases not matched to a gene: 6. CDR3 sequence reads: CATSARDYHNEQFF. CDR3 bases: TGTGCCACCAGCGCCCGGGACTACCACAATGAGCAGTTCTTC.

The chain joins TRBV6-1 to TRBJ1-4; 7 bases align to TRBD1. V trimming: 7 bases; J trimming: 7 bases; junction bases outside the gene matches: 9. This CDR3 comprises 14 residues. Germline V gene sequence: CDR1 MNHNS, CDR2 SASEGT. The CDR3 reads CASTLQGNSEKLFF. DNA for the CDR3: TGTGCCAGCACCCTACAGGGGAACAGTGAAAAACTGTTTTTT.

This sequence joins TRBV18 and TRBJ1-2, with TRBD1 matching 8 bases. The CDR3 covers 14 residues. Germline V lookup: CDR1 KGHSH, CDR2 LQKENI. J lost 11 bases, V lost 0 bases, and 8 bases had no gene match. This CDR3 is CASSPPAGQGSYTF. In DNA form, the CDR3 reads TGTGCCAGCTCACCACCAGCTGGACAGGGTTCTTACACCTTC.

The V call is TRBV30, the J call TRBJ1-1; D uncertain. This CDR3 is built from 11 residues. The germline V and J ends were trimmed by 7 bases and 5 bases, with 11 bases remaining between them. Germline V gene lookup returns CDR1 GTSNPN and CDR2 SVGIG (reference sequence). CDR3 sequence reads: CALVEWTEAFF. The CDR3 nucleotides read TGTGCCTTGGTGGAGTGGACTGAAGCTTTCTTT.

The chain is built from TRBV12-5 and TRBJ2-2; 8 bases are shared with TRBD2. The CDR3 covers 15 residues. The ends lost 5 bases at V and 0 bases at J; junction bases unmatched: 2. Germline V gives CDR1 LGHNT, CDR2 FRNRAP. The CDR3: CASGAGGPNTGELFF. DNA of the CDR3: TGTGCTAGTGGTGCGGGGGGCCCGAACACCGGGGAGCTGTTTTTT.

V gene TRBV6-5 combines with J gene TRBJ2-3; tentative D call: TRBD2 (5 bases). Between the trimmed V and J ends, which lost 8 bases and 6 bases, there was a span of 18 bases. Germline V lookup: CDR1 MNHEY, CDR2 SVGAGI. The CDR3 has 14 amino acids. The CDR3 sequence is CASGRSRRRDTQYF. CDR3 nucleotide sequence: TGTGCCAGCGGACGTTCCCGGAGGAGGGATACGCAGTATTTT.